Shown below are 21 T cell receptor beta chains from a single sample sequenced in a study of control samples from healthy donors and cancer patients. The data were produced by immunoSEQ multiplex PCR, yet TCRdb's version contains in-frame clones alone and is incomplete. The sample has 90,000 to 110,000 clones; about nine tenths are singletons. Sequences were obtained from blood. The receptors originated from a human donor in good health. The donor label of this sample is uncertain.

The V and J genes are TRBV5-1 and TRBJ1-1; D gene uncertain. The V end lost 0 bases, the J end lost 0 bases, and 24 bases lay between the germline ends. CDR3 length: 20 residues. Germline-derived CDR1 and CDR2 are SGHRS and YFSETQ. The CDR3 reads CASSLVAGELKRFMNTEAFF. CDR3 in DNA: TGCGCCAGCAGCTTGGTAGCAGGAGAATTAAAACGGTTCATGAACACTGAAGCTTTCTTT.

There are a few counts of this clone. This rearrangement joins TRBV6-1 to TRBJ1-5, with 7 positions matching TRBD1. Germline values: CDR1 MNHNS, CDR2 SASEGT. The V and J ends lost 4 bases and 4 bases, in that order; junction bases with no gene match: 13. The CDR3 loop spans 17 amino acids. CDR3 DNA: TGTGCCAGCAGTGCCGCGCGATTCGGGACAGATAATCAGCCCCAGCATTTT. Protein sequence: CASSAARFGTDNQPQHF.

The chain uses TRBV7-9 and TRBJ1-2; TRBD1 agrees at 7 bases. There are 15 residues in the CDR3. Germline trimming cut 5 bases from V and 0 bases from J; bases unmatched to any gene: 6. CDR1 and CDR2 (germline): SEHNR, FQNEAQ (reference sequence). The CDR3 spells CASSPTGTANYGYTF. DNA of the CDR3: TGTGCCAGCAGCCCTACCGGGACAGCTAACTATGGCTACACCTTC.

This rearrangement joins TRBV5-1 to TRBJ1-5; D is ambiguous. V was cut by 4 bases and J by 7 bases, with 6 bases left in between. There are 11 residues in the CDR3. CDR1 is SGHRS, CDR2 YFSETQ, per germline. CDR3 sequence (DNA): TGCGCCAGCAGCCAAGAACAGCCCCAGCATTTT. It is translated as CASSQEQPQHF.

Here the CDR3 reads CASQTGGLNSPLHF. CDR3 in DNA: TGTGCCAGCCAGACAGGGGGGCTTAATTCACCCCTCCACTTT. This chain connects TRBV2 to TRBJ1-6, with 9 bases fitting TRBD1. The CDR3 is 14 amino acids. V gave up 8 bases and J gave up 6 bases; unmatched junction bases: 5. Germline loops: CDR1 SNHLY, CDR2 FYNNEI.

The chain combines TRBV28 with TRBJ1-1; possible D gene TRBD1, 6 bases. Between the trimmed V and J ends, which lost 6 bases and 6 bases, there was a span of 17 bases. CDR3 length: 14 amino acids. Germline CDR1 MDHEN, CDR2 SYDVKM. The CDR3 sequence: CASRETRGNPEAFF. The CDR3 DNA reads as TGTGCCAGCAGAGAGACCAGGGGAAATCCTGAAGCTTTCTTT.

The rearrangement uses TRBV3-1 (or the pseudogene TRBV3-2) and TRBJ1-5; D is undetermined. Trimming removed 1 base at V and 9 bases at J, with 10 bases between. In germline, CDR1 is LGHDT, CDR2 YNNKEL (reference sequence). The CDR3 covers 13 residues. DNA of the CDR3: TGTGCCAGCAGCCAAGGGCCCCTTCCGCCCCAGCATTTT. Protein: CASSQGPLPPQHF.

The J gene is TRBJ1-5, the V gene TRBV27; 7 bases map to TRBD1. The CDR3 consists of 14 residues. Germline CDR1 and CDR2: MNHEY and SMNVEV (reference sequence). The trim removed 4 bases at V and 7 bases at J, leaving 7 bases unmatched. The CDR3 reads CASSSSTGRQPQHF. The CDR3 bases are TGTGCCAGCAGTTCCTCGACAGGGAGGCAGCCCCAGCATTTT.

The chain links TRBV6-5 to TRBJ1-3, with 9 bases fitting TRBD1. Germline V gene lookup returns CDR1 MNHEY and CDR2 SVGAGI. Losses at the gene ends were 2 bases for V and 4 bases for J; bases not matched to a gene: 0. The CDR3 length is 14 residues. CDR3 bases: TGTGCCAGCAGTTACGGGACAGGGGGAAACACCATATATTTT. It encodes CASSYGTGGNTIYF.

The table lists this clone with a count of one. The gene calls are TRBV5-1 and TRBJ2-3; D is unresolved. In germline, CDR1 is SGHRS, CDR2 YFSETQ. Trimming left V 5 bases short and J 4 bases short, with 5 bases between. The CDR3 is made up of 11 amino acids. The CDR3 DNA reads as TGCGCCAGCAGGGATTCAGATACGCAGTATTTT. It translates to CASRDSDTQYF.

This chain links TRBV9 with TRBJ2-7, with 13 bases fitting TRBD2. CDR3 length: 12 amino acids. In germline, CDR1 is SGDLS, CDR2 YYNGEE. Trimming removed 3 bases from V and 9 bases from J; junction bases left unmatched: 0. The CDR3 loop reads CASSGLAGGQYF. The CDR3, as DNA: TGTGCCAGCAGCGGACTAGCGGGGGGGCAGTACTTC.

This sequence joins TRBV28 and TRBJ2-6; D gene uncertain. The germline CDR1 and CDR2 sequences are MDHEN and SYDVKM. Trimming took off 8 bases at V and 2 bases at J, with 13 bases between the two ends. CDR3 length: 15 amino acids. The CDR3: CASSSNTAGANVLTF. CDR3 in DNA: TGTGCCAGCTCGTCGAACACAGCTGGGGCCAACGTCCTGACTTTC.

The chain links TRBV25-1 to TRBJ2-7, with D tentatively TRBD2 (5 bases). Trimming cost V 10 bases and J 5 bases, with 12 bases left between them. The CDR3 runs 11 residues. Germline values: CDR1 MGHDK, CDR2 SYGVNS. The CDR3 coding sequence is TGTGCCACCATCAGCGGTGACGAGCAGTACGTC. Protein sequence: CATISGDEQYV.

The CDR3 protein is CAISESTGVEKLFF. CDR3 bases: TGTGCCATCAGTGAGTCGACAGGGGTTGAAAAACTGTTTTTT. The chain employs TRBV10-3 and TRBJ1-4, with 8 bases lining up with TRBD1. Per the germline V gene, CDR1 is ENHRY and CDR2 is SYGVKD. V lost 0 bases to trimming and J lost 7 bases; unmatched junction nucleotides: 1. The CDR3 length is 14 residues.

The chain is built from TRBV4-2 and TRBJ2-1; 10 positions agree with TRBD2. The V gene end was trimmed by 1 base and the J gene end by 7 bases; junction bases not matched to a gene: 16. Germline V gene sequence: CDR1 LGHNA, CDR2 YNFKEQ. This CDR3 contains 19 residues. CDR3: CASSQVEGSSGGAGNEQFF. CDR3 nucleotides: TGTGCCAGCAGCCAAGTGGAAGGGAGCAGCGGGGGGGCCGGGAATGAGCAGTTCTTC.

The chain couples TRBV18 to TRBJ1-1; 8 nucleotides align to TRBD1. Unmatched junction bases numbered 6, after V lost 2 bases and J lost 1 base. The CDR3 totals 16 residues. Germline values: CDR1 KGHSH, CDR2 LQKENI. CDR3 nucleotides: TGTGCCAGCTCACCATTCGGACAGGGAGAGAACACTGAAGCTTTCTTT. Protein product: CASSPFGQGENTEAFF.

This rearrangement joins TRBV11-2 to TRBJ2-7, with 12 bases lining up with TRBD1. Germline CDR1 reads SGHAT; CDR2 reads FQNNGV. The CDR3 is 15 amino acids. After removal of 1 base from V and 6 bases from J, the junction contained 4 bases not matched to a gene. CDR3 sequence: CASSLAGTGGSEQYF. CDR3 DNA: TGTGCCAGCAGCTTAGCCGGGACAGGGGGCTCCGAGCAGTACTTC.

This clone has only one observation. As DNA, the CDR3 is TGTGCCATCAGTGCCCCGGGCAATACCTACGAGCAGTACTTC. It is translated as CAISAPGNTYEQYF. The rearrangement links TRBV10-3 to TRBJ2-7; D unresolved. Germline assignment: CDR1 ENHRY and CDR2 SYGVKD. The CDR3 contains 14 residues. Trimming pared 4 bases from V and 2 bases from J, leaving 12 bases between.

The chain combines TRBV28 with TRBJ2-3; 8 bases fit TRBD2. CDR1 is MDHEN, CDR2 SYDVKM, per germline. The ends lost 5 bases at V and 4 bases at J; junction bases unmatched: 5. This CDR3 has 14 residues. CDR3 sequence reads: CASSRAGGADTQYF. In nucleotides, the CDR3 is TGTGCCAGCAGTCGTGCGGGGGGCGCAGATACGCAGTATTTT.

The V gene is TRBV3-1 (or the pseudogene TRBV3-2), the J gene TRBJ1-2; no firm D call. V lost 4 bases, J lost 4 bases, and 16 bases lay in between. Germline V gene data show CDR1 as LGHDT and CDR2 as YNNKEL (reference sequence). This CDR3 has 15 residues. CDR3 amino acids: CASSPSATALYGYTF. In nucleotides, the CDR3 is TGTGCCAGCAGCCCATCGGCGACGGCACTCTATGGCTACACCTTC.

The chain joins TRBV7-9 to TRBJ2-2, with 7 bases that match TRBD2. Germline V gene sequence: CDR1 SEHNR, CDR2 FQNEAQ (reference sequence). V lost 4 bases and J lost 3; bases outside the gene matches: 5. The CDR3 has 15 amino acids. The CDR3 region is CASSSGDYHTGELFF. CDR3 DNA: TGTGCCAGCAGCTCCGGGGACTATCACACCGGGGAGCTGTTTTTT. Full variable domain (missing parts from reference TRBV7-9 and TRBJ2-2): DTGVSQNPRHKITKRGQNVTFRCDPISEHNRLYWYRQTLGQGPEFLTYFQNEAQLEKSRLLSDRFSAERPKGSFSTLEIQRTEQGDSAMYLCASSSGDYHTGELFFGEGSRLTVL.